Included here is one TCR beta chain sequence, with context. The CDR3 totals 14 residues. Germline V gene lookup returns CDR1 SGHRS and CDR2 YFSETQ. V shed 4 bases and J shed 2 bases, with 10 bases lying between them. TCRdb's table, derived via immunoSEQ multiplex PCR, lists solely in-frame clones and lacks some. The sample holds approximately 43,000 clones, 85% to 90% seen once. This sample is drawn from a study of OX40 agonist ivuxolimab in advanced cancers. The sequenced sample was CD4+ or CD8+ T cells sorted from blood, obtained in a trial of the OX40 agonist ivuxolimab. The V and J genes are TRBV5-1 and TRBJ2-1; D is uncertain. This TCR derives from an adult with an advanced solid tumor such as melanoma, head and neck, liver or kidney cancer. Written as DNA, the CDR3 is TGCGCCAGCAGCCCTGGAGAGACCTACAATGAGCAGTTCTTC. Translated: CASSPGETYNEQFF.